This T cell receptor beta chain is drawn from a study of blood T cell repertoires in COVID-19. The overall study: Sources were T cells, B-cell-depleted T cells, or PBMCs; the material itself was cDNA or gDNA.

Authors' data handling: Nucleated cell number was recorded as an estimate derived from reference gene primer amplification. Only in-frame clones appear in the TCRdb table, and some are missing; sequencing was by immunoSEQ multiplex PCR. V and J calls and clone size are as listed in that table; D and trimming were resolved from the DNA. The sample has about 200,000 clones; around four fifths are singletons. The TCR was taken from a man in his sixties with COVID-19, enrolled during active disease. Specimen: peripheral blood.

The chain's CDR3 is CASSISDASGHGYTF. CDR3 bases: TGTGCCAGTAGTATTAGTGACGCCTCAGGGCATGGCTACACCTTC. The chain employs TRBV19 and TRBJ1-2; the D gene is possibly TRBD1 (5 bases). Trimming left V 3 bases short and J 6 bases short, with 17 bases between. Germline CDR1 and CDR2: LNHDA and SQIVND (reference sequence). The CDR3 extends over 15 amino acids.